The 14 T cell receptor beta chains presented below share a single source sample, sequenced in a study of shared clonotypes between healthy human individuals. The protocol was immunoSEQ multiplex PCR, while the TCRdb copy is restricted to in-frame clones and leaves out a portion. The sample has some 2,000,000 clones; more than 90% are singletons. The material sequenced was naive CD4+ T cells sorted from blood. The sample's subset: CD45RA+ positively selected. The source is a man younger than 35 in good health.

The rearrangement joins TRBV4-3 to TRBJ2-3, with 7 bases fitting TRBD2. This CDR3 is built from 15 residues. The germline V gene encodes CDR1 LGHNA and CDR2 YSLEER. The V segment lost 4 bases and the J segment 2 bases; nucleotides outside the gene matches: 6. CDR3 nucleotide sequence: TGCGCCAGCAGCCTTGGGAGGGGCGTCACAGATACGCAGTATTTT. The encoded protein is CASSLGRGVTDTQYF.

The chain is built from TRBV5-6 and TRBJ2-2, with 7 bases identical to TRBD1. Germline trimming cut 4 bases from V and 6 bases from J; bases unmatched to any gene: 9. CDR1 SGHDT and CDR2 YYEEEE come from the germline V gene. The CDR3 is 15 amino acids. CDR3 bases: TGTGCCAGCAGCGAAACAGGGGACGGACCCGGGGAGCTGTTTTTT. Translating gives CASSETGDGPGELFF.

The J gene is TRBJ2-3, the V gene TRBV4-2; 9 bases align to TRBD2. The CDR3 runs to 16 residues. The trim removed 0 bases at V and 4 bases at J, leaving 5 bases unmatched. Germline V gene data show CDR1 as LGHNA and CDR2 as YNFKEQ. CDR3 protein: CASSQEPSGASDTQYF. CDR3 nucleotides: TGTGCCAGCAGCCAAGAGCCTAGCGGGGCTTCAGATACGCAGTATTTT.

V gene TRBV30 combines with J gene TRBJ2-7, with D maybe TRBD2 (7 bases). Germline CDR1 and CDR2: GTSNPN and SVGIG (reference sequence). Between the trimmed V and J ends, which lost 4 bases and 6 bases, there was a span of 13 bases. The CDR3 length is 12 residues. Here the CDR3 DNA reads TGTGCCTGGAATCGGGGAGGGGGCGAGCAGTACTTC. Residues: CAWNRGGGEQYF.

The chain is built from TRBV5-6 and TRBJ2-7; D gene uncertain. Germline V gene sequence: CDR1 SGHDT, CDR2 YYEEEE. Trimming cost V 0 bases and J 3 bases, with 13 bases left between them. CDR3 size: 15 residues. The CDR3: CASSLETRKSYEQYF. The CDR3 nucleotides are TGTGCCAGCAGCTTGGAGACAAGGAAGAGCTACGAGCAGTACTTC.

Concerning this clone itself: A read error may produce the germline difference seen at one junction end. Other DNA sequences of this sample code for an identical CDR3. The chain carries TRBV6-6 and TRBJ1-2; D perhaps matches TRBD1 (5 bases). Germline CDR1 MNHNY, CDR2 SVGAGI (reference sequence). The CDR3 consists of 16 residues. CDR3 amino acids: CASSYGRAGEVYGYTF. CDR3 bases: TGCGCCAGCAGTTACGGCCGAGCGGGGGAGGTATATGGCTACACCTTC.

The chain carries TRBV18 and TRBJ1-6, with TRBD1 matching 10 bases. J gave up 12 bases and V 2 bases, and 7 bases lay outside the gene matches. CDR1 and CDR2 (germline): KGHSH, LQKENI. CDR3 length: 15 amino acids. The CDR3 DNA is TGTGCCAGCTCACCAACGGGACAGGGGTTTTTACCCCTCCACTTT. This codes for CASSPTGQGFLPLHF.

This chain connects TRBV5-1 to TRBJ2-3; D is uncertain. V was trimmed by 0 bases and J by 2 bases, leaving 13 bases between them. Germline V gene data show CDR1 as SGHRS and CDR2 as YFSETQ. This CDR3 comprises 16 residues. Written as DNA, the CDR3 is TGCGCCAGCAGCTTGGCAGAGCTTGCTAACACAGATACGCAGTATTTT. Encoded protein: CASSLAELANTDTQYF.

The chain uses TRBV7-2 and TRBJ1-5; 7 nucleotides line up with TRBD1. CDR1 is SGHTA, CDR2 FQGNSA, per germline. The CDR3 spans 15 residues. Trimming removed 3 bases from V and 7 bases from J; junction bases left unmatched: 9. The CDR3 region is CASSFFGDSGQPQHF. In nucleotides, the CDR3 is TGTGCCAGCAGCTTCTTTGGGGACAGCGGACAGCCCCAGCATTTT.

The chain couples TRBV4-1 to TRBJ1-1, with D maybe TRBD1 (5 bases). Between the trimmed V and J ends, which lost 0 bases and 0 bases, there was a span of 11 bases. This CDR3 comprises 16 residues. The germline V gene has CDR1 MGHRA and CDR2 YSYEKL. CDR3 protein: CASSQDQNRMNTEAFF. The DNA of the CDR3 is TGCGCCAGCAGCCAAGATCAGAACAGGATGAACACTGAAGCTTTCTTT.

This chain connects TRBV5-6 to TRBJ1-4, with D unclear. The CDR3 sequence is 13 residues long. In germline, CDR1 is SGHDT, CDR2 YYEEEE. V lost 4 bases, J lost 5 bases, and 9 bases lay in between. The CDR3 loop reads CASSRGGNEKLFF. The CDR3 coding sequence is TGTGCCAGCAGCCGAGGAGGGAATGAAAAACTGTTTTTT.

The genes are TRBV19 and TRBJ2-2; 8 positions match TRBD2. CDR3 length: 15 amino acids. V lost 3 bases to trimming and J lost 7 bases; unmatched junction nucleotides: 7. Germline V CDR1 and CDR2: LNHDA, SQIVND (reference sequence). For the CDR3, the DNA is TGTGCCAGTAGTATGCCAGCGGGAGTTGTCGGGGAGCTGTTTTTT. Protein: CASSMPAGVVGELFF.

The rearrangement uses TRBV21-1 and TRBJ2-7; the table's D call TRBD1 went unverified against the DNA. TRBV21-1 is recorded as a pseudogene. This CDR3 comprises 20 residues. The CDR3 spells CASSSPDPRDRGYPSYEQYF. The DNA of the CDR3 is TGTGCCAGCAGCTCCCCCGACCCCCGGGACAGGGGTTACCCCTCCTACGAGCAGTACTTC.

This chain joins TRBV15 and TRBJ1-2; D is unresolved. CDR1 is LNHNV and CDR2 is YYDKDF in the germline V gene (reference sequence). The V and J ends lost 0 bases and 6 bases respectively, with 8 bases between them. This CDR3 is 13 amino acids long. CDR3 DNA: TGTGCCACCAGCAGAGATCCGTGGGATGGCTACACCTTC. As protein: CATSRDPWDGYTF.